Below, 24 T cell receptor beta chains from the same sample are listed, as sequenced in a study of T cells after yellow fever vaccination. One entry per CDR3 protein results from TCRdb running MiXCR on the 5' RACE reads. The table has over 200,000 distinct CDR3 sequences, 6.5% to 7.5% seen once. Sequences were derived from CD4+ T cells sorted from PBMCs, sampled on the day of the yellow fever booster vaccination. The receptors were sampled from a man under 40 who received the YFV17D yellow fever vaccine.

This chain joins TRBV7-9 and TRBJ2-3; 7 nucleotides line up with TRBD2. Looked up from germline, CDR1 is SEHNR and CDR2 is FQNEAQ (reference sequence). The CDR3 is 14 amino acids. Germline trimming cut 5 bases from V and 4 bases from J; bases unmatched to any gene: 6. In DNA form, the CDR3 reads TGTGCCAGCAGCGTGAGCGGGAACGCAGATACGCAGTATTTT. Residues: CASSVSGNADTQYF.

In this sample, this clonotype turned up many times. The chain couples TRBV18 to TRBJ2-5; D gene unclear. The germline V gene has CDR1 KGHSH and CDR2 LQKENI. V was trimmed by 3 bases and J by 1 base, leaving 9 bases between them. CDR3 length equals 14 residues. CDR3 residues: CASSPGISQETQYF. As DNA, the CDR3 is TGTGCCAGCTCACCCGGTATATCCCAAGAGACCCAGTACTTC.

This clonotype was seen many times. The chain carries TRBV5-1 and TRBJ2-5; D unclear. The V end lost 4 bases, the J end lost 1 base, and 2 bases lay between the germline ends. Germline V CDR1 and CDR2: SGHRS, YFSETQ. The CDR3 loop spans 11 amino acids. CDR3 residues: CASSAQETQYF. In DNA, the CDR3 is TGCGCCAGCAGCGCCCAAGAGACCCAGTACTTC.

This clonotype was detected many times. The chain carries TRBV7-2 and TRBJ2-3; the D gene is possibly TRBD1 (6 bases). Germline V lookup: CDR1 SGHTA, CDR2 FQGNSA. This CDR3 contains 14 residues. Trimming cost V 5 bases and J 4 bases, with 13 bases left between them. The CDR3 DNA sequence: TGTGCCAGCAGCCCCGACAGGTGGGCAGATACGCAGTATTTT. This sequence encodes CASSPDRWADTQYF.

This clonotype was seen ten or more times. The rearrangement links TRBV5-1 to TRBJ2-3; tentative D call: TRBD1 (5 bases). From germline, CDR1 is SGHRS and CDR2 YFSETQ. With 0 bases removed from V and 7 bases from J, the gap between germline ends came to 9 bases. The CDR3 is 13 amino acids. The CDR3 DNA reads as TGCGCCAGCAGCTTGGGGGGCGAGAATACGCAGTATTTT. Its translation: CASSLGGENTQYF. Full variable domain (outside the CDR3, taken from reference TRBV5-1 and TRBJ2-3): KAGVTQTPRYLIKTRGQQVTLSCSPISGHRSVSWYQQTPGQGLQFLFEYFSETQRNKGNFPGRFSGRQFSNSRSEMNVSTLELGDSALYLCASSLGGENTQYFGPGTRLTVL.

In its sample, this clonotype was seen many times. The chain couples TRBV6-1 to TRBJ2-7; a weak D match, TRBD1 (5 bases). Germline V gene data show CDR1 as MNHNS and CDR2 as SASEGT. CDR3 length: 17 amino acids. Trimming left V 5 bases short and J 5 bases short, with 25 bases between. The CDR3 coding sequence is TGTGCCAGCAGTAATCGGGCAGGGATTCCCGGCCGGAACGAGCAGTACTTC. It specifies CASSNRAGIPGRNEQYF.

The gene calls are TRBV7-2 and TRBJ1-5; 8 bases line up with TRBD1. V trimming: 3 bases; J trimming: 0 bases; junction bases outside the gene matches: 4. Germline assignment: CDR1 SGHTA and CDR2 FQGNSA. The CDR3 has 16 residues. The CDR3 coding sequence is TGTGCCAGCAGCTTCACAGGGGGGGGTAGCAATCAGCCCCAGCATTTT. Its translation: CASSFTGGGSNQPQHF.

This clonotype turned up a few times. This sequence joins TRBV20-1 and TRBJ2-7; 9 bases align to TRBD2. Germline V gene sequence: CDR1 DFQATT, CDR2 SNEGSKA (reference sequence). J was trimmed by 7 bases and V by 4 bases; bases with no gene match: 11. The CDR3 runs to 14 residues. The chain's CDR3 is CSATHGLATGEQYF. The CDR3, as DNA: TGCAGTGCTACCCACGGACTAGCGACGGGGGAGCAGTACTTC.

The chain couples TRBV30 to TRBJ1-4; possibly TRBD1 for D (5 bases). From germline, CDR1 is GTSNPN and CDR2 SVGIG (reference sequence). V lost 2 bases and J 0 bases, leaving 7 bases between the germline ends. The length of the CDR3 is 14 residues. The CDR3 reads CAWSLGATNEKLFF. Written as DNA, the CDR3 is TGTGCCTGGAGTTTGGGGGCAACTAATGAAAAACTGTTTTTT.

In its sample, this clonotype was seen a few times. V usage is TRBV20-1 and J usage is TRBJ1-1, with D maybe TRBD1 (6 bases). Germline lookup yields CDR1 DFQATT and CDR2 SNEGSKA (reference sequence). The CDR3 has 13 residues. CDR3 loop: CTTLAGGRTEAFF. The CDR3 DNA reads TGCACCACACTCGCCGGGGGGCGGACTGAAGCTTTCTTT.

V is TRBV6-9 and J is TRBJ2-7, with TRBD2 matching 15 bases. This CDR3 is built from 21 residues. The germline gives CDR1 MNHGY, CDR2 SVAAGI. CDR3 residues: CAAFYFRDRPGTSGGSYEQYF. The CDR3 region has the DNA TGTGCGGCCTTTTATTTCCGGGACAGACCCGGGACTAGCGGGGGGTCCTACGAGCAGTACTTC.

Concerning this clonotype itself: At one of its ends the junction is not consistent with the germline gene, which may arise from a read error. The rearrangement links TRBV7-7 to TRBJ2-2; maybe TRBD1 (6 bases). The CDR3 length is 17 residues. Germline CDR1 is SSHAT and CDR2 is FNYEAQ (reference sequence). CDR3 DNA sequence: TGTGCTAGCAGCTTCATGGGGGCTACAGACGGGACCGGGGAGCTGTTTTTT. This codes for CASSFMGATDGTGELFF. Using reference TRBV7-7 and TRBJ2-2 for the parts outside the CDR3, the full variable domain is GAGVSQSPRYKVTKRGQDVTLRCDPISSHATLYWYQQALGQGPEFLTYFNYEAQPDKSGLPSDRFSAERPEGSISTLTIQRTEQRDSAMYRCASSFMGATDGTGELFFGEGSRLTVL.

In its sample, this clonotype was seen many times. The gene calls are TRBV10-3 and TRBJ2-5, with D perhaps matching TRBD1 (5 bases). With 4 bases removed from V and 3 bases from J, the gap between germline ends came to 15 bases. Germline CDR1 is ENHRY and CDR2 is SYGVKD. This CDR3 has 15 residues. The CDR3 reads CAISVGPPSEETQYF. DNA for the CDR3: TGTGCCATCAGTGTGGGGCCTCCCTCAGAAGAGACCCAGTACTTC.

Remarks on this clonotype: This sequence may be a read error, since a much larger clone differs from it by one base. The rearrangement joins TRBV10-3 to TRBJ2-5; TRBD1 agrees at 7 bases. V shed 8 bases and J 5 bases; nucleotides not matched to a gene: 5. Germline V lookup: CDR1 ENHRY, CDR2 SYGVKD. The CDR3 runs 12 residues. The CDR3 loop is CAIGQGDETQYF. In nucleotides, the CDR3 is TGTGCCATCGGGCAGGGGGACGAGACCCAGTACTTC.

This clonotype was detected many times. The gene calls are TRBV6-2 or TRBV6-3 and TRBJ2-2, with TRBD1 as a possible D gene (6 bases). CDR3 length equals 14 residues. Germline CDR1 MNHEY, CDR2 SVGEGT. Trimming took off 7 bases at V and 1 base at J, with 10 bases between the two ends. CDR3 sequence (DNA): TGTGCCAGCACCCGGACAGAGAACACCGGGGAGCTGTTTTTT. It codes for CASTRTENTGELFF.

The chain combines TRBV18 with TRBJ1-2; 10 nucleotides line up with TRBD1. CDR1 is KGHSH, CDR2 LQKENI, per germline. The junction had 8 bases not matched to a gene; V was cut back by 8 bases and J by 5 bases. CDR3 length equals 14 residues. CDR3 bases: TGTGCCAGCACGGAGAGGACAGGGGGTTATGGCTACACCTTC. It codes for CASTERTGGYGYTF. Full variable domain (outside the CDR3, taken from reference TRBV18 and TRBJ1-2): NAGVMQNPRHLVRRRGQEARLRCSPMKGHSHVYWYRQLPEEGLKFMVYLQKENIIDESGMPKERFSAEFPKEGPSILRIQQVVRGDSAAYFCASTERTGGYGYTFGSGTRLTVV.

This clonotype was counted at least ten times. The V call is TRBV11-3, the J call TRBJ2-3; 13 bases agree with TRBD2. Per the germline V gene, CDR1 is SGHNT and CDR2 is YENEEA. Trimming removed 3 bases from V and 3 bases from J; junction bases left unmatched: 12. The CDR3 is made up of 19 amino acids. Written as DNA, the CDR3 is TGTGCCAGCAGCTTGCTACTAGCGGGAGGGGGCATGGGGACAGATACGCAGTATTTT. It codes for CASSLLLAGGGMGTDTQYF.

J is TRBJ1-5 and V is TRBV12-3 or TRBV12-4; unclear D gene. Deletions cut 6 bases from V and 2 bases from J, with 11 bases between. The CDR3 consists of 14 residues. CDR3 sequence: CASSRGPGNQPQHF. DNA for the CDR3: TGTGCCAGCAGCCGAGGACCGGGCAATCAGCCCCAGCATTTT.

The chain combines TRBV30 with TRBJ1-5, with 8 positions matching TRBD1. This CDR3 has 13 residues. CDR1 is GTSNPN, CDR2 SVGIG, per germline (reference sequence). Germline trimming cut 1 base from V and 7 bases from J; bases unmatched to any gene: 3. This chain's CDR3 is CAWSGTGRQPQHF. The DNA for the CDR3 is TGTGCCTGGAGTGGGACAGGGCGCCAGCCCCAGCATTTT.

V is TRBV7-9 and J is TRBJ2-1, with unresolved D. The germline gives CDR1 SEHNR, CDR2 FQNEAQ (reference sequence). This CDR3 region has 19 residues. Deletions cut 3 bases from V and 0 bases from J, with 21 bases between. The DNA of the CDR3 is TGTGCCAGCAGCTTTAACCGGGCCTACCTGGCCCGCTCCTACAATGAGCAGTTCTTC. Its protein is CASSFNRAYLARSYNEQFF.

This clonotype was counted only a few times. The V call is TRBV12-3 or TRBV12-4, the J call TRBJ2-4; D tentatively reads TRBD1 or TRBD2 (6 bases each). This CDR3 is 17 amino acids long. V was clipped by 3 bases and J by 0 bases, with 15 bases between them. CDR3 sequence (DNA): TGTGCCAGCAGTTTTCTGGTCGGGGGCCCAGCCAAAAACATTCAGTACTTC. Its translation: CASSFLVGGPAKNIQYF.

This chain joins TRBV12-3 or TRBV12-4 and TRBJ2-3; 7 positions agree with TRBD2. The CDR3 consists of 15 residues. V shed 1 base, J shed 8 bases, and the junction held 9 bases outside the gene matches. The CDR3: CASSLGGAGLGTQYF. CDR3 nucleotides: TGTGCCAGCAGTTTAGGTGGAGCGGGACTGGGTACGCAGTATTTT.

This clonotype was seen many times. The genes are TRBV5-1 and TRBJ1-1, with TRBD1 identical over 9 bases. The J segment lost 7 bases and the V segment lost 0 bases, leaving 1 base of the junction unmatched. This CDR3 region has 13 residues. The germline gives CDR1 SGHRS, CDR2 YFSETQ. As DNA, the CDR3 is TGCGCCAGCAGCTTGGAGGGACAGGGTGAAGCTTTCTTT. Its protein is CASSLEGQGEAFF.

This chain links TRBV19 with TRBJ2-1; D is undetermined. The ends were cut back, 3 bases at V and 0 bases at J, with 9 bases in the middle. CDR1 is LNHDA, CDR2 SQIVND, per germline (reference sequence). The CDR3 is made up of 15 amino acids. In DNA, the CDR3 is TGTGCCAGTAGTATGAGACCGGTCTCCTACAATGAGCAGTTCTTC. Translating it yields CASSMRPVSYNEQFF.